The rows below give T cell receptor beta chains drawn from one sample of a study of regulatory T cells in long-lasting Graves disease. TCRdb reanalysed the multiplex PCR reads using MiXCR and keeps one entry per CDR3 protein. The sample holds about 460,000 distinct CDR3 sequences, 20% to 25% seen once. The sequencing used peripheral blood mononuclear cells (PBMCs), collected when the disease was refractory, from a patient treated with antithyroid drugs. The receptors derive from a female donor with Graves disease. The CDR3 runs from the conserved cysteine through the conserved F or W. The D gene is left open where the match is weak. The size entry is marked missing in some rows and otherwise reads once, few, many or a size class.

j_gene,d_gene,abundance,v_gene,CDR3nt,CDR3aa
TRBJ2-5,TRBD2,many,TRBV11-2,TGTGCCAGCAGTACGGGACTAGGGAGAGAGACCCAGTACTTC,CASSTGLGRETQYF
TRBJ1-2,.,many,TRBV6-5,TGTGCCAGCAGTTACTCGATATCAGGGGACTATGGCTACACCTTC,CASSYSISGDYGYTF
TRBJ2-7,.,many,TRBV6-2/TRBV6-3,TGTGCCAGCAAGAAGGTGGGAGAGCAGTACTTC,CASKKVGEQYF
TRBJ2-2,.,.,TRBV5-6,TGTGCCAGCAGTTCAACGAGGACAGAAGGGAACACCGGGGAGCTGTTTTTT,CASSSTRTEGNTGELFF
TRBJ2-7,TRBD2,many,TRBV20-1,TGCAGTGCGGGGACTAGCGGGAGGGAGGAGCAGTACTTC,CSAGTSGREEQYF
TRBJ1-1,.,many,TRBV6-6,TGTGCCAGCAGTTACTCGGAAGACAGTGCTGAAGCTTTCTTT,CASSYSEDSAEAFF
TRBJ1-1,TRBD1,.,TRBV12-5,TGTGCTAGTGGTTTGGGGACAGGCGGGGCTTTCTTT,CASGLGTGGAFF
TRBJ1-5,TRBD1,few,TRBV6-5,TGTGCCAGCAGTTATGGGACAGAAGGCAATCAGCCCCAGCATTTT,CASSYGTEGNQPQHF
TRBJ2-7,TRBD1,many,TRBV11-2,TGTGCCAGCAGCATCGGACAGGATCATCCCTACGAGCAGTACTTC,CASSIGQDHPYEQYF
TRBJ1-2,.,few,TRBV12-3/TRBV12-4,TGTGCCAGCAGTTTAGGGACAGAGACCTATGGCTACACCTTC,CASSLGTETYGYTF
TRBJ2-5,.,.,TRBV5-4,TGTGCCAGCAGCCCAACAGCCCAGGGTGATGGGCAAGAGACCCAGTACTTC,CASSPTAQGDGQETQYF
TRBJ2-5,TRBD2,many,TRBV12-3/TRBV12-4,TGTGCCAGCAGTGCGACTAGCGGAAGCGAGAAGACCCAGTACTTC,CASSATSGSEKTQYF
TRBJ2-5,.,many,TRBV7-2,TGTGCCAGCAGCCCCCGGTACCAAGAGACCCAGTACTTC,CASSPRYQETQYF
TRBJ1-5,TRBD1,.,TRBV6-2/TRBV6-3,TGTGCCAGCAGTACCCGCTCGGACAGGGGTGGGCAGCCCCAGCATTTT,CASSTRSDRGGQPQHF
TRBJ1-2,.,many,TRBV15,TGTGCCACCAGCAGAGACCAGGGCTATGCGGACTACACCTTC,CATSRDQGYADYTF
TRBJ1-2,.,many,TRBV7-2,TGTGCCAGCAGCTTAGTTCGGGGATCTTGGGGCTACACCTTC,CASSLVRGSWGYTF
TRBJ1-5,.,.,TRBV30,TGTGCCTGGAGTGTATGGGGGTCGTCTCAGCCCCAGCATTTT,CAWSVWGSSQPQHF
TRBJ2-6,.,.,TRBV27,TGTGCCAGCAGTTTTCTTGGGTCCTCTGGGGCCAACGTCCTGACTTTC,CASSFLGSSGANVLTF
TRBJ1-5,TRBD1,many,TRBV7-2,TGTGCCAGCAGCCGATCGACAGGGGATTTCCATCAGCCCCAGCATTTT,CASSRSTGDFHQPQHF
TRBJ1-2,.,many,TRBV12-3/TRBV12-4,TGTGCCAGCAGTTTATACAGCCGGGGCTACACCTTC,CASSLYSRGYTF
TRBJ2-7,.,.,TRBV5-1,TGCGCCAGCAGCTTGGGGGCTAGTAGTGAGCAGTACTTC,CASSLGASSEQYF
TRBJ1-2,.,many,TRBV2,TGTGCCAGCACTTCCGTTCGACGGGCGCCCTATGGCTACACCTTC,CASTSVRRAPYGYTF
TRBJ1-6,.,few,TRBV19,TGTGCCAGTAACTTCAGGATGCTTGGTGATTCACCCCTCCACTTT,CASNFRMLGDSPLHF
TRBJ1-2,.,few,TRBV24-1,TGTGCCACCAGTGATCCGGACAGAAACTATGGCTACACCTTC,CATSDPDRNYGYTF
TRBJ2-2,TRBD2,few,TRBV12-3/TRBV12-4,TGTGCCAGCAGTTTTATGGGACTAGCGGGGAGCAACACCGGGGAGCTGTTTTTT,CASSFMGLAGSNTGELFF
TRBJ1-5,.,few,TRBV6-2/TRBV6-3,TGTGCCAGCAGGCAGGTAGGAATCAATCAGCCCCAGCATTTT,CASRQVGINQPQHF
TRBJ1-4,.,few,TRBV24-1,TGTGCCACCAGTGACCGTAATGAAAAACTGTTTTTT,CATSDRNEKLFF
TRBJ2-1,.,.,TRBV12-3/TRBV12-4,TGTGCCAGCGTGAATACCGAGTACAATGAGCAGTTCTTC,CASVNTEYNEQFF
TRBJ2-7,.,many,TRBV20-1,TGCAGTGCTAGACATCCCCTCTCCTACGAGCAGTACTTC,CSARHPLSYEQYF
TRBJ1-1,.,.,TRBV18,TGTGCCAGCTCACCCATCGGAAGCCAGGCGAACACTGAAGCTTTCTTT,CASSPIGSQANTEAFF
TRBJ2-7,.,.,TRBV11-2,TGTGCCAGCAGTCTCGGGGCAGGGTTCTACGAGCAGTACTTC,CASSLGAGFYEQYF
TRBJ2-2,.,.,TRBV29-1,TGCAGCGTTGCCCTGGGGGCGGTACCTTACACCGGGGAGCTGTTTTTT,CSVALGAVPYTGELFF
TRBJ2-7,TRBD2,.,TRBV19,TGTGCCAGTAGTTCTGGCCGATGGACTAGCCTTTCAGTTTACGAGCAGTACTTC,CASSSGRWTSLSVYEQYF
TRBJ1-6,.,few,TRBV3-1,TGTGCCAGCAGCCAAGCGGGACAAAGGAATTCACCCCTCCACTTT,CASSQAGQRNSPLHF
TRBJ2-5,TRBD1,many,TRBV2,TGTGCCAGCAGTGGATCGACAGGGGGGCGGGAGACCCAGTACTTC,CASSGSTGGRETQYF
TRBJ2-7,.,many,TRBV3-1,TGTGCCAGCAGCCAATGGTCCTACGAGCAGTACTTC,CASSQWSYEQYF
TRBJ2-7,TRBD1,once,TRBV11-2,TGTGCCAGCAGTACCCCCGGGACAGGGCTTTACGAGCAGTACTTC,CASSTPGTGLYEQYF
TRBJ2-5,.,many,TRBV7-9,TGTGCCAGCAGCTTACTGACAGAACAAGAGACCCAGTACTTC,CASSLLTEQETQYF
TRBJ2-5,.,many,TRBV20-1,TGCAGTGCGTTCCTAACGGGGGAGACCCAGTACTTC,CSAFLTGETQYF
TRBJ1-6,.,many,TRBV11-2,TGTGCCAGCAGCTTGACGGGACCCCTCCACTTT,CASSLTGPLHF
TRBJ1-4,.,few,TRBV25-1,TGTGCCAGCAGTGAATCCCGGGGGGTTAATGAAAAACTGTTTTTT,CASSESRGVNEKLFF
TRBJ1-1,.,.,TRBV30,TGTGCCTGGAGAGGTTTGTCGGGTCTGAACACTGAAGCTTTCTTT,CAWRGLSGLNTEAFF
TRBJ2-2,TRBD1,.,TRBV9,TGTGCCAGCAGCGACCCCCCAGGACAGGGGGCACGAGTGGACACCGGGGAGCTGTTTTTT,CASSDPPGQGARVDTGELFF
TRBJ1-6,.,few,TRBV5-6,TGTGCCAGCAGCTTGGACAGCCGCGATTCACCCCTCCACTTT,CASSLDSRDSPLHF
TRBJ1-6,.,.,TRBV7-2,TGTGCCAGCAGCCGACCCCCGGGACGACTGGATTCACCCCTCCACTTT,CASSRPPGRLDSPLHF
TRBJ1-6,.,many,TRBV2,TGTGCCAGCAGCGCGGGACGGCAAAATAATTCACCCCTCCACTTT,CASSAGRQNNSPLHF
TRBJ1-1,TRBD1,.,TRBV28,TGTGCCAGCACCTCAGGGGGCGCAGGTCGGACTGAAGCTTTCTTT,CASTSGGAGRTEAFF
TRBJ2-5,TRBD1,many,TRBV19,TGTGCCAGTAGTGCGGACAGGGAAGAGACCCAGTACTTC,CASSADREETQYF
TRBJ1-2,.,.,TRBV3-1,TGTGCCAGCACCCGACAGAACTATGGCTACACCTTC,CASTRQNYGYTF
TRBJ1-2,.,many,TRBV28,TGTGCCAGCCTGGGTCCATCATTCAACTATGGCTACACCTTC,CASLGPSFNYGYTF
TRBJ1-5,.,.,TRBV25-1,TGTGCCAGCCTGGACAGAAGCAATCAGCCCCAGCATTTT,CASLDRSNQPQHF
TRBJ1-4,TRBD1,many,TRBV12-3/TRBV12-4,TGTGCCAGCAGTCAAGGACAGGGCCATGAAAAACTGTTTTTT,CASSQGQGHEKLFF
TRBJ2-5,TRBD2,many,TRBV7-2,TGTGCCAGCAGCTTACTAGCGGGGCGGGAGACCCAGTACTTC,CASSLLAGRETQYF
TRBJ1-6,.,few,TRBV7-2,TGTGCCAGCAGCCCCCGGTTGGGGGGGCCGGGTTCACCCCTCCACTTT,CASSPRLGGPGSPLHF
TRBJ2-7,TRBD2,few,TRBV5-1,TGCGCCAGCAGCCCTGGACTAGGTACTTACGAGCAGTACTTC,CASSPGLGTYEQYF
TRBJ1-1,.,many,TRBV7-9,TGTGCCAGCAGCTTACCCCCTGGGGGTGAAGCTTTCTTT,CASSLPPGGEAFF